The 3 T cell receptor beta chains below all came from one sample that was sequenced in a study of cytotoxic CD8 clonotypes in ibrutinib-treated CLL. The assay was immunoSEQ multiplex PCR, and TCRdb's table has in-frame clones only and misses some. The data show about 130,000 clones, around 76% seen once. The sequencing here drew on PBMCs, taken after 24 months of ibrutinib treatment. Receptors originate from a human donor with chronic lymphocytic leukemia.

The chain is built from TRBV19 and TRBJ2-3; weak D call: TRBD2 (5 bases). Deletions cut 3 bases from V and 10 bases from J, with 11 bases between. Looked up from germline, CDR1 is LNHDA and CDR2 is SQIVND (reference sequence). The CDR3 totals 12 residues. This CDR3 is CASSMEVGAQYF. For the CDR3, the DNA is TGTGCCAGTAGTATGGAGGTTGGTGCGCAGTATTTT.

V usage is TRBV5-1 and J usage is TRBJ2-1; TRBD2 matches 12 bases. Trimming cost V 4 bases and J 15 bases; bases outside gene matches: 14. CDR1 is SGHRS and CDR2 is YFSETQ in the germline V gene. This CDR3 region has 15 residues. The CDR3 sequence is CASSATDGLAGISFF. The DNA for the CDR3 is TGCGCCAGCAGCGCGACCGACGGACTAGCGGGAATTTCGTTCTTC.

The DNA of the CDR3 is TGTGCCAGCAGTTATTGGGGGGGCACTGAAGCTTTCTTT. Protein sequence: CASSYWGGTEAFF. The rearrangement links TRBV6-5 to TRBJ1-1; tentatively, D is TRBD1 (5 bases). Deletions cut 3 bases from V and 4 bases from J, with 9 bases between. Germline V gives CDR1 MNHEY, CDR2 SVGAGI. The CDR3 consists of 13 residues.